The clone carrying this T cell receptor (beta chain) was seen more than once but under ten times. Its antigen is as yet unknown. The CDR3 loop spans 14 amino acids. Germline lookup yields CDR1 LNHNV and CDR2 YYDKDF (reference sequence). V was shortened by 0 bases and J by 4 bases, with 9 bases between the two germline ends. The data originate from a study of response to subunit inactivated influenza vaccine. Findings and limits, study-wide: There was a suggestion from the authors that each seasonal influenza vaccination recruits few new T cells.

MiXCR was run by TCRdb on the RT-PCR reads, yielding one entry per CDR3 protein. The table has some 640,000 distinct CDR3 sequences, approximately 14% seen once. The chain couples TRBV15 to TRBJ1-1; the D gene is possibly TRBD1 (5 bases). The TCR sequence derives from a man over 45 who received an inactivated influenza vaccine. Sequencing used PBMCs from blood, obtained around two weeks before vaccination. CDR3 DNA: TGTGCCACCAGCAGAGATGTAAGGGGCACTGAAGCTTTCTTT. Translation gives CATSRDVRGTEAFF.